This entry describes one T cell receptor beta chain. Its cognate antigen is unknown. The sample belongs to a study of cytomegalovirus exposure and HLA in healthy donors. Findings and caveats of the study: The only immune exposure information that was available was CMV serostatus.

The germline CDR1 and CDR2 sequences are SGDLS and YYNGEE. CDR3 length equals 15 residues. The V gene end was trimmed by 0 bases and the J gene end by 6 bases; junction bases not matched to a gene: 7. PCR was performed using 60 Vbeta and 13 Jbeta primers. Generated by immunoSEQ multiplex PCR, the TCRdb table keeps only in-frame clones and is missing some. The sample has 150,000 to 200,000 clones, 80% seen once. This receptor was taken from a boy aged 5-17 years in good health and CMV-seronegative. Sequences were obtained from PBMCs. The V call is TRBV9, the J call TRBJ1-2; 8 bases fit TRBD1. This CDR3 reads CASSVVQGAVDGYTF. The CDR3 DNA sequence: TGTGCCAGCAGCGTAGTTCAGGGGGCAGTGGATGGCTACACCTTC.